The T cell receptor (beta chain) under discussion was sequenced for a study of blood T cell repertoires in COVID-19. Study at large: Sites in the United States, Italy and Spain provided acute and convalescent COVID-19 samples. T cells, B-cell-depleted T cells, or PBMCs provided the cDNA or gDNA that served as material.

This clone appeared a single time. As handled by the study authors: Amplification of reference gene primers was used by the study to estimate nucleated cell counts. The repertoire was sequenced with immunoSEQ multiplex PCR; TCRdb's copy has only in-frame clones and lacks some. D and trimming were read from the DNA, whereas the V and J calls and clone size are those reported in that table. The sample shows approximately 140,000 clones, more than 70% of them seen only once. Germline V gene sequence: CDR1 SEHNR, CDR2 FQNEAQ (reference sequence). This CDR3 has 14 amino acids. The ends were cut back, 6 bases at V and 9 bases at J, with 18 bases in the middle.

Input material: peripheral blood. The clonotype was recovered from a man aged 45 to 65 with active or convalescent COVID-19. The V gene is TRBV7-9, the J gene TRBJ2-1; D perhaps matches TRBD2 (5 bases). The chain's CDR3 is CASRPTSFESEQFF. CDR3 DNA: TGTGCCAGCAGACCCACTAGTTTCGAGAGTGAGCAGTTCTTC. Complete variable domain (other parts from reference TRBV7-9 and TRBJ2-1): DTGVSQNPRHKITKRGQNVTFRCDPISEHNRLYWYRQTLGQGPEFLTYFQNEAQLEKSRLLSDRFSAERPKGSFSTLEIQRTEQGDSAMYLCASRPTSFESEQFFGPGTRLTVL.